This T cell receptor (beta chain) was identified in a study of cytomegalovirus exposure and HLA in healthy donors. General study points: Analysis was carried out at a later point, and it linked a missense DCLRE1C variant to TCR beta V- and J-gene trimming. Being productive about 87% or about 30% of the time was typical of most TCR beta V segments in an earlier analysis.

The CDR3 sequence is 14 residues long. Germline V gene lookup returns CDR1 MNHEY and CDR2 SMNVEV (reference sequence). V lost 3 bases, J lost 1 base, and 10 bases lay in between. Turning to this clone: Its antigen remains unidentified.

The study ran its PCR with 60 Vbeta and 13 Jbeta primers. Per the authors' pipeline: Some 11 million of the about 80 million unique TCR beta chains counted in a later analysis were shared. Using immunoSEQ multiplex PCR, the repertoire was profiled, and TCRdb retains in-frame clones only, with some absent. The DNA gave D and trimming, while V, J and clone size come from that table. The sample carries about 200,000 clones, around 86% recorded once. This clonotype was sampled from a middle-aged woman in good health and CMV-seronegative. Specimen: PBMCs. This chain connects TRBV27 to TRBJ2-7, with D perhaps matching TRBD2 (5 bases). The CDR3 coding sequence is TGTGCCAGCAGTTTCGGGATTGGGTCCTACGAGCAGTACTTC. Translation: CASSFGIGSYEQYF.